This T cell receptor (beta chain) was found in a study of CD8 T cells in Susac syndrome. Notes on this clonotype: Its specificity is unknown.

Study-level findings and limits: The TCR sequencing and HLA analysis in the study involved a relatively small number of individuals, as the study acknowledged.

The authors reverse transcribed about 0.5 to 1 ug RNA with random hexamers. A multiplex approach, immunoSEQ multiplex PCR, amplified TCR beta CDR3 across 54 Vbeta and 13 Jbeta. TCRdb re-analysed the immunoSEQ multiplex PCR reads in MiXCR, keeping a single row per CDR3 protein. The sample contains a few hundred thousand distinct CDR3 sequences, 80% to 95% of which appear only once. Each multiple sclerosis control was a treatment-naive patient with relapsing-remitting disease that was either stable or active. This TCR came from a human donor with multiple sclerosis. Specimen: CD8+ T cells from PBMCs.

For the CDR3, the DNA is TGTGCCAGCAGTGAACGAGACAGGGATTGGGCGGGGTATGGCTACACCTTC. Its protein is CASSERDRDWAGYGYTF. The chain couples TRBV6-1 to TRBJ1-2; the match to TRBD1 covers 7 bases. Germline V gene lookup returns CDR1 MNHNS and CDR2 SASEGT. The CDR3 contains 17 residues. V was clipped by 2 bases and J by 5 bases; unmatched bases: 14.